This is a list of T cell receptor beta chains from one sample in a study of blood T cell repertoires in COVID-19. Assay: immunoSEQ multiplex PCR; the TCRdb copy retains only in-frame clones and omits some. The table shows around 80,000 clones, with approximately 82% occurring only once. Sequencing was performed on peripheral blood. Receptors were obtained from a human donor in a cohort sampled during active COVID-19. CDR3s include the opening cysteine and the closing phenylalanine or tryptophan. Each record gives: CDR3 DNA, CDR3 protein, clone size, J gene, D gene, V gene. D genes are given only for firm matches. Clone size is stated in some rows and not others, as once, few, many or a class when expanded.

CDR3 DNA: TGTGCCAGCGACAACAGGGTGAGAGAGCAGTACTTC
CDR3 protein: CASDNRVREQYF
clone size: -
J gene: TRBJ2-7
D gene: -
V gene: TRBV6-5

CDR3 DNA: TGTGCCAGCAGTCCCGGAAGGGACAGTGGTGATACGCAGTATTTT
CDR3 protein: CASSPGRDSGDTQYF
clone size: -
J gene: TRBJ2-3
D gene: TRBD1
V gene: TRBV6-5

CDR3 DNA: TGTGCCAGCAGCTTCGGACAGGGACCGAACACTGAAGCTTTCTTT
CDR3 protein: CASSFGQGPNTEAFF
clone size: -
J gene: TRBJ1-1
D gene: TRBD1
V gene: TRBV5-5

CDR3 DNA: TGTGCCAGCAGTTACTCCCTAAGCGGGGGCACAGATACGCAGTATTTT
CDR3 protein: CASSYSLSGGTDTQYF
clone size: -
J gene: TRBJ2-3
D gene: TRBD2
V gene: TRBV6-2/TRBV6-3

CDR3 DNA: TGTGCCAGCAGCTTAAATGGCGGGGGGAACACCGGGGAGCTGTTTTTT
CDR3 protein: CASSLNGGGNTGELFF
clone size: -
J gene: TRBJ2-2
D gene: TRBD2
V gene: TRBV7-3

CDR3 DNA: TGTGCCAGCAGCCCCAGGGCTTTCTATGGCTACACCTTC
CDR3 protein: CASSPRAFYGYTF
clone size: -
J gene: TRBJ1-2
D gene: -
V gene: TRBV28

CDR3 DNA: TGTGCCAGTAGTGACGGACTAGCGGGGGTCACAGATACGCAGTATTTT
CDR3 protein: CASSDGLAGVTDTQYF
clone size: -
J gene: TRBJ2-3
D gene: TRBD2
V gene: TRBV19

CDR3 DNA: TGTGCCAGCACCGGGGGTCGGGGTTCACCCCTCCACTTT
CDR3 protein: CASTGGRGSPLHF
clone size: -
J gene: TRBJ1-6
D gene: -
V gene: TRBV28

CDR3 DNA: TGTGCCAGCAGTTACTCGACGGGATTCATGAACACTGAAGCTTTCTTT
CDR3 protein: CASSYSTGFMNTEAFF
clone size: -
J gene: TRBJ1-1
D gene: -
V gene: TRBV6-5

CDR3 DNA: TGTGCCAGCAGCTTAAAACAGGGCTACGAGCAGTACTTC
CDR3 protein: CASSLKQGYEQYF
clone size: -
J gene: TRBJ2-7
D gene: -
V gene: TRBV7-3

CDR3 DNA: TGTGCCAGCAGCTTAGAATACAGGGGGCTGAACACTGAAGCTTTCTTT
CDR3 protein: CASSLEYRGLNTEAFF
clone size: few
J gene: TRBJ1-1
D gene: TRBD1
V gene: TRBV7-8

CDR3 DNA: TGTGCCACCAGCCGGGAGGGTAGAGATACGCAGTATTTT
CDR3 protein: CATSREGRDTQYF
clone size: -
J gene: TRBJ2-3
D gene: TRBD2
V gene: TRBV24-1

CDR3 DNA: TGTGCCACCAGCCAAGGGGGCGGGGATCAGCCCCAGCATTTT
CDR3 protein: CATSQGGGDQPQHF
clone size: -
J gene: TRBJ1-5
D gene: TRBD1
V gene: TRBV15

CDR3 DNA: TGTGCCAGCAGCTTGTGGCGGGAAGTTGGAGAGACCCAGTACTTC
CDR3 protein: CASSLWREVGETQYF
clone size: -
J gene: TRBJ2-5
D gene: -
V gene: TRBV11-2

CDR3 DNA: TGTGCCTGGAGTGTAGATCAGGTCCACGAGCAGTACTTC
CDR3 protein: CAWSVDQVHEQYF
clone size: -
J gene: TRBJ2-7
D gene: -
V gene: TRBV30

CDR3 DNA: TGTGCCACCAGCAGAGAAAGGGGGAAGGAGCAGTTCTTC
CDR3 protein: CATSRERGKEQFF
clone size: -
J gene: TRBJ2-1
D gene: -
V gene: TRBV15

CDR3 DNA: TGTGCCAGCAGCCTCATCGGTGAGACCCAGTACTTC
CDR3 protein: CASSLIGETQYF
clone size: -
J gene: TRBJ2-5
D gene: -
V gene: TRBV5-4

CDR3 DNA: TGTGCCAGCAGCTCCAGGACTAGATCAGATACGCAGTATTTT
CDR3 protein: CASSSRTRSDTQYF
clone size: -
J gene: TRBJ2-3
D gene: TRBD2
V gene: TRBV7-2

CDR3 DNA: TGTGCCAGCAGCGGTGACACGTTTAATTCACCCCTCCACTTT
CDR3 protein: CASSGDTFNSPLHF
clone size: -
J gene: TRBJ1-6
D gene: -
V gene: TRBV6-5

CDR3 DNA: TGTGCCAGCAGCTTCGGACAGGGGGAGAGCAATCAGCCCCAGCATTTT
CDR3 protein: CASSFGQGESNQPQHF
clone size: -
J gene: TRBJ1-5
D gene: TRBD1
V gene: TRBV7-6

CDR3 DNA: TGTGCCAGCGCACGGACAGGGGTCACTGAAGCTTTCTTT
CDR3 protein: CASARTGVTEAFF
clone size: -
J gene: TRBJ1-1
D gene: TRBD1
V gene: TRBV6-5

CDR3 DNA: TGTGCCAGCAGCTTAAGGCTAGCGGGAACCCAGTACTTC
CDR3 protein: CASSLRLAGTQYF
clone size: -
J gene: TRBJ2-5
D gene: TRBD2
V gene: TRBV7-8

CDR3 DNA: TGTGCCTGGAGTGTATTATCCTATGGCTACACCTTC
CDR3 protein: CAWSVLSYGYTF
clone size: -
J gene: TRBJ1-2
D gene: -
V gene: TRBV30

CDR3 DNA: TGTGCCAGCAGTGTTGAACAGGGCTACGAGCAGTACTTC
CDR3 protein: CASSVEQGYEQYF
clone size: -
J gene: TRBJ2-7
D gene: -
V gene: TRBV6-4

CDR3 DNA: TGTGCCAGCGGGACAGGGGGATATAATTCACCCCTCCACTTT
CDR3 protein: CASGTGGYNSPLHF
clone size: -
J gene: TRBJ1-6
D gene: TRBD1
V gene: TRBV5-6

CDR3 DNA: TGTGCCAGCAGTTCCTACGGGACGGCGGGGTCGCAGTATTTT
CDR3 protein: CASSSYGTAGSQYF
clone size: few
J gene: TRBJ2-3
D gene: -
V gene: TRBV27

CDR3 DNA: TGTGCCTGGAGTGTACGTCTAGCGGGGGTTCAGGGGGTGGATACGCAGTATTTT
CDR3 protein: CAWSVRLAGVQGVDTQYF
clone size: -
J gene: TRBJ2-3
D gene: TRBD2
V gene: TRBV30

CDR3 DNA: TGCGCCAGCAGCTACTCCGGGACAGGGGAAGTCAATGAGCAGTTCTTC
CDR3 protein: CASSYSGTGEVNEQFF
clone size: -
J gene: TRBJ2-1
D gene: TRBD1
V gene: TRBV5-1

CDR3 DNA: TGTGCCAGCAGTTTACTAGGCAGACCGTATGGCTACACCTTC
CDR3 protein: CASSLLGRPYGYTF
clone size: -
J gene: TRBJ1-2
D gene: -
V gene: TRBV28

CDR3 DNA: TGTGCCAGCAGCCCAGGGGGCCGACTCTACGAGCAGTACTTC
CDR3 protein: CASSPGGRLYEQYF
clone size: -
J gene: TRBJ2-7
D gene: TRBD1
V gene: TRBV11-3

CDR3 DNA: TGTGCCAGCACCCCGACTAGCGAATTTGAGCAGTACTTC
CDR3 protein: CASTPTSEFEQYF
clone size: -
J gene: TRBJ2-7
D gene: TRBD2
V gene: TRBV28

CDR3 DNA: TGTGCCATCAGAGGGGCAGGGGGCGGAACTGAAGCTTTCTTT
CDR3 protein: CAIRGAGGGTEAFF
clone size: once
J gene: TRBJ1-1
D gene: TRBD1
V gene: TRBV10-3

CDR3 DNA: TGTGCCAGCAGTCTCAGCGGGCGGGACACTGAAGCTTTCTTT
CDR3 protein: CASSLSGRDTEAFF
clone size: -
J gene: TRBJ1-1
D gene: -
V gene: TRBV27

CDR3 DNA: TGCGCCAGCAGCTTAATGAGGGCGAACACCGGGGAGCTGTTTTTT
CDR3 protein: CASSLMRANTGELFF
clone size: -
J gene: TRBJ2-2
D gene: -
V gene: TRBV5-1

CDR3 DNA: TGTGCCAGCAGTTTAGAGGGACAGGGCTACTATGGCTACACCTTC
CDR3 protein: CASSLEGQGYYGYTF
clone size: -
J gene: TRBJ1-2
D gene: TRBD1
V gene: TRBV28

CDR3 DNA: TGCGCCAGCAGCCCCGAGACAGGGCCCAATCAGCCCCAGCATTTT
CDR3 protein: CASSPETGPNQPQHF
clone size: -
J gene: TRBJ1-5
D gene: TRBD1
V gene: TRBV5-1

CDR3 DNA: TGTGCCAGCAGGCAGGGGGTGGGGGTTGATAATTCACCCCTCCACTTT
CDR3 protein: CASRQGVGVDNSPLHF
clone size: once
J gene: TRBJ1-6
D gene: TRBD1
V gene: TRBV13

CDR3 DNA: TGTGCCAGCAGCCAAGATGTGCGGGCTAGCAATGAGCAGTTCTTC
CDR3 protein: CASSQDVRASNEQFF
clone size: -
J gene: TRBJ2-1
D gene: -
V gene: TRBV3-1/TRBV3-2

CDR3 DNA: TGTGCCAGCAGGCGCGGGACAGGGGGTAGGGACACTGAAGCTTTCTTT
CDR3 protein: CASRRGTGGRDTEAFF
clone size: -
J gene: TRBJ1-1
D gene: TRBD1
V gene: TRBV28

CDR3 DNA: TGTGCCAGCGAGGGGGGCAGGGGGCATTCCGGGGAGCTGTTTTTT
CDR3 protein: CASEGGRGHSGELFF
clone size: -
J gene: TRBJ2-2
D gene: TRBD1
V gene: TRBV6-5

CDR3 DNA: TGTGCCAGTAGTAGCCGGACAGGGCGAGGCTACACCTTC
CDR3 protein: CASSSRTGRGYTF
clone size: once
J gene: TRBJ1-2
D gene: TRBD1
V gene: TRBV19

CDR3 DNA: TGCGCCAGCAGCTCCGATCTAGCCAATGAGCAGTTCTTC
CDR3 protein: CASSSDLANEQFF
clone size: -
J gene: TRBJ2-1
D gene: -
V gene: TRBV5-1

CDR3 DNA: TGTGCCAGCAGTCGGACAGGGGGCTCTGGGGCCAACGTCCTGACTTTC
CDR3 protein: CASSRTGGSGANVLTF
clone size: -
J gene: TRBJ2-6
D gene: TRBD1
V gene: TRBV2

CDR3 DNA: TGTGCCAGCAGCCCCCAGGGAGGAGAGACCCAGTACTTC
CDR3 protein: CASSPQGGETQYF
clone size: -
J gene: TRBJ2-5
D gene: -
V gene: TRBV7-3

CDR3 DNA: TGTGCCAGCAGTACCACGGGGGGCAATTCACCCCTCCACTTT
CDR3 protein: CASSTTGGNSPLHF
clone size: -
J gene: TRBJ1-6
D gene: -
V gene: TRBV6-6

CDR3 DNA: TGCGCCAGCAGCTTGGGATCTAGCGGGAGCTCCTACGAGCAGTACTTC
CDR3 protein: CASSLGSSGSSYEQYF
clone size: -
J gene: TRBJ2-7
D gene: TRBD2
V gene: TRBV5-1

CDR3 DNA: TGTGCCAGCAGCTTATCCGGGACAGGTCGGAACGAGCAGTACTTC
CDR3 protein: CASSLSGTGRNEQYF
clone size: once
J gene: TRBJ2-7
D gene: TRBD1
V gene: TRBV5-6

CDR3 DNA: TGCAGTGCCCCGTGGAGGGAGACCCAGTACTTC
CDR3 protein: CSAPWRETQYF
clone size: -
J gene: TRBJ2-5
D gene: -
V gene: TRBV20-1

CDR3 DNA: TGTGCCAGCAGTTGGGCCGGGGGGCACGATGAGCAGTTCTTC
CDR3 protein: CASSWAGGHDEQFF
clone size: -
J gene: TRBJ2-1
D gene: -
V gene: TRBV27

CDR3 DNA: TGCGCCAGCAGCTTGGCCGGAGGACTCACTGAAGCTTTCTTT
CDR3 protein: CASSLAGGLTEAFF
clone size: once
J gene: TRBJ1-1
D gene: -
V gene: TRBV5-1

CDR3 DNA: TGTGCCAGCAGTGTCCTCCGGGACTCCAGCTCTGGGGCCAACGTCCTGACTTTC
CDR3 protein: CASSVLRDSSSGANVLTF
clone size: -
J gene: TRBJ2-6
D gene: -
V gene: TRBV6-1

CDR3 DNA: TGTGCCAGCAGTTTACTTAACGAGCAGTACTTC
CDR3 protein: CASSLLNEQYF
clone size: -
J gene: TRBJ2-7
D gene: -
V gene: TRBV12-3/TRBV12-4

CDR3 DNA: TGTGCCAGTCTGACAGGGGGCGGTTCACCCCTCCACTTT
CDR3 protein: CASLTGGGSPLHF
clone size: -
J gene: TRBJ1-6
D gene: TRBD1
V gene: TRBV28

CDR3 DNA: TGTGCCAGCAGTGAGGGGGGGGCGAATCAGCCCCAGCATTTT
CDR3 protein: CASSEGGANQPQHF
clone size: -
J gene: TRBJ1-5
D gene: -
V gene: TRBV2

CDR3 DNA: TGTGCCAGCAGCTTAGCAGCGGGAGGGCGAGAGACCCAGTACTTC
CDR3 protein: CASSLAAGGRETQYF
clone size: -
J gene: TRBJ2-5
D gene: TRBD2
V gene: TRBV7-9

CDR3 DNA: TGCGCCAGCAGCTTGGGGACTAATGAGCAGTTCTTC
CDR3 protein: CASSLGTNEQFF
clone size: -
J gene: TRBJ2-1
D gene: -
V gene: TRBV5-1

CDR3 DNA: TGTGCCAGCAGTTTTGGCGGGACTAGCGGGATAGGAGCCCCTCGGTACAATGAGCAGTTCTTC
CDR3 protein: CASSFGGTSGIGAPRYNEQFF
clone size: -
J gene: TRBJ2-1
D gene: TRBD2
V gene: TRBV28

CDR3 DNA: TGTGCCAGCAGGCCCGGGACAGGGGGCAACGAGCAGTACTTC
CDR3 protein: CASRPGTGGNEQYF
clone size: -
J gene: TRBJ2-7
D gene: TRBD1
V gene: TRBV27

CDR3 DNA: TGTGCCAGCTCACCTCAGGTGAACACTGAAGCTTTCTTT
CDR3 protein: CASSPQVNTEAFF
clone size: few
J gene: TRBJ1-1
D gene: -
V gene: TRBV18